This T cell receptor (beta chain) was obtained from a study of blood T cell repertoires in COVID-19. Assay used: immunoSEQ multiplex PCR; TCRdb lists only in-frame clones, some missing. The table shows roughly 180,000 clones, with approximately 78% occurring only once. V was pared by 0 bases and J by 3 bases, with 5 bases between. The germline CDR1 and CDR2 sequences are SEHNR and FQNEAQ (reference sequence). This CDR3 is built from 13 residues. The receptor was isolated from a woman older than 75 with COVID-19, enrolled during active disease. The sample taken for sequencing was peripheral blood. The rearrangement uses TRBV7-9 and TRBJ2-5; D remains unclear. The CDR3 loop reads CASSLANEETQYF. The CDR3 DNA follows: TGTGCCAGCAGCTTAGCTAATGAAGAGACCCAGTACTTC.